These 19 T cell receptor beta chains came from one sample sequenced in a study of T cells in Graves' hyperthyroidism and ophthalmopathy. RNA transcripts gave rise to amplified TCR beta CDR3 regions. Using the HTBI primer set, a first-round RT-PCR was run on the TCR CDR3. Each CDR3 protein gets one entry after TCRdb re-called the multiplex PCR reads with MiXCR. The sample records 410,000 or so distinct CDR3 sequences, about 15% being singletons. What was sequenced was blood. Receptors originate from a man younger than 35 with Graves' ophthalmopathy.

This clonotype was counted many times. CDR3 nucleotide sequence: TGCGCCAGCAGCCCCCGACCAAAGACAGGGACTGAAGCTTTCTTT. It encodes CASSPRPKTGTEAFF. The chain carries TRBV5-1 and TRBJ1-1; 7 bases align to TRBD1. V was pared by 4 bases and J by 5 bases, with 11 bases of the junction left unmatched. This CDR3 region has 15 residues. Germline CDR1 SGHRS, CDR2 YFSETQ.

At least ten counts were recorded for this clonotype. The chain links TRBV4-1 to TRBJ2-5; D is uncertain. Looked up from germline, CDR1 is MGHRA and CDR2 is YSYEKL. V shed 3 bases and J shed 2 bases, with 4 bases lying between them. The CDR3 has 12 amino acids. The chain's CDR3 is CASSQPQETQYF. The CDR3 DNA reads as TGCGCCAGCAGCCAGCCTCAAGAGACCCAGTACTTC.

This chain links TRBV20-1 with TRBJ2-3; 12 bases align to TRBD2. V shed 2 bases and J 4 bases; nucleotides not matched to a gene: 13. This CDR3 is 18 amino acids long. Per the germline V gene, CDR1 is DFQATT and CDR2 is SNEGSKA (reference sequence). The CDR3 nucleotides are TGCAGTGCTAGACTCCCCCAGACTAGCGGGAGTAGGTCAGATACGCAGTATTTT. This codes for CSARLPQTSGSRSDTQYF.

In this sample, this clonotype turned up many times. J is TRBJ2-5 and V is TRBV6-1; possible D gene TRBD1, 5 bases. Trimming took 4 bases from V and 3 from J, leaving 15 bases between them. In germline, CDR1 is MNHNS, CDR2 SASEGT. The CDR3 length is 15 residues. CDR3: CASSGLGGAEETQYF. The CDR3, as DNA: TGTGCCAGCAGTGGTTTGGGTGGGGCCGAAGAGACCCAGTACTTC.

The V and J genes are TRBV5-1 and TRBJ1-5; D uncertain. Trimming took off 5 bases at V and 5 bases at J, with 11 bases between the two ends. CDR1 and CDR2 (germline): SGHRS, YFSETQ. CDR3 length: 13 residues. The CDR3 bases are TGCGCCAGCAGTATATGGTGGGATCAGCCCCAGCATTTT. Protein: CASSIWWDQPQHF.

This clonotype occurred a few times. The chain joins TRBV15 to TRBJ2-3; D call uncertain. The CDR3 contains 12 residues. Trimming removed 6 bases from V and 6 bases from J, with 10 bases in between. Germline V gene data show CDR1 as LNHNV and CDR2 as YYDKDF (reference sequence). The CDR3 loop reads CATRGGRDTQYF. The CDR3 coding sequence is TGTGCCACCAGGGGCGGAAGGGATACGCAGTATTTT. Full variable domain (rest looked up from reference TRBV15 and TRBJ2-3): DAMVIQNPRYQVTQFGKPVTLSCSQTLNHNVMYWYQQKSSQAPKLLFHYYDKDFNNEADTPDNFQSRRPNTSFCFLDIRSPGLGDTAMYLCATRGGRDTQYFGPGTRLTVL.

In its sample, this clonotype was seen many times. This chain joins TRBV9 and TRBJ2-3; D may correspond to TRBD1 or TRBD2 (5 bases each). V dropped 5 bases and J dropped 3 bases, with 19 bases sitting between them. Germline V CDR1 and CDR2: SGDLS, YYNGEE. The length of the CDR3 is 16 residues. This chain's CDR3 is CASSQEGAGRTDTQYF. The CDR3 nucleotides are TGTGCCAGCAGTCAAGAGGGAGCAGGGCGTACAGATACGCAGTATTTT.

This clonotype was detected many times. This chain joins TRBV30 and TRBJ2-1; perhaps TRBD1 as D (6 bases). The V gene's germline CDR1 is GTSNPN and CDR2 SVGIG (reference sequence). The CDR3 totals 12 residues. V was cut by 6 bases and J by 7 bases, with 13 bases left in between. The CDR3 nucleotides read TGTGCCTGCCTTACTACAGGGAATGAGCAGTTCTTC. It codes for CACLTTGNEQFF.

This clonotype was counted many times. The chain joins TRBV2 to TRBJ2-3, with 8 bases identical to TRBD1. The CDR3 extends over 15 amino acids. Germline lookup yields CDR1 SNHLY and CDR2 FYNNEI. V gave up 4 bases and J gave up 5 bases; unmatched junction bases: 8. CDR3 sequence: CASSGGRGQGDTQYF. Here the CDR3 DNA reads TGTGCCAGCAGTGGTGGCAGGGGGCAGGGAGATACGCAGTATTTT.

This clonotype was picked up many times. CDR3 region: CASSKDRGHAGELFF. The DNA of the CDR3 is TGTGCCAGCAGTAAAGACAGGGGGCACGCCGGGGAGCTGTTTTTT. This chain connects TRBV2 to TRBJ2-2, with 10 bases identical to TRBD1. The CDR3 spans 15 residues. Germline lookup yields CDR1 SNHLY and CDR2 FYNNEI. With V trimmed by 5 bases and J by 6 bases, 6 bases remained unmatched.

In this sample, this clonotype turned up many times. The rearrangement joins TRBV11-2 to TRBJ1-2, with a possible D match to TRBD1 (6 bases). The V gene's germline CDR1 is SGHAT and CDR2 FQNNGV. Trimming removed 1 base from V and 4 bases from J, with 16 bases in between. The CDR3 runs to 16 residues. The CDR3 reads CASSLVSTGTPYGYTF. In nucleotides, the CDR3 is TGTGCCAGCAGCTTAGTCTCCACAGGGACCCCCTATGGCTACACCTTC.

There are many counts of this clonotype. The rearrangement joins TRBV2 to TRBJ1-2; D perhaps matches TRBD1 (6 bases). CDR3 length: 13 residues. V was shortened by 8 bases and J by 0 bases, with 10 bases between the two germline ends. CDR1 and CDR2 (germline): SNHLY, FYNNEI. The CDR3 sequence is CASVRDTNYGYTF. In DNA, the CDR3 is TGTGCCAGCGTCCGGGACACTAACTATGGCTACACCTTC.

This clonotype was seen a handful of times. The chain is built from TRBV6-6 and TRBJ2-1; 13 positions agree with TRBD2. CDR3 size: 17 residues. The junction had 8 bases not matched to a gene; V was cut back by 0 bases and J by 9 bases. In germline, CDR1 is MNHNY, CDR2 SVGAGI (reference sequence). The DNA for the CDR3 is TGTGCCAGCAGTTACTCCTATACTAGCGGGGGGGCTGGTGAGCAGTTCTTC. Amino acids: CASSYSYTSGGAGEQFF.

This clonotype was counted many times. The V gene is TRBV29-1, the J gene TRBJ2-7, with 10 bases matching TRBD1. This CDR3 has 12 amino acids. The trim removed 6 bases at V and 5 bases at J, leaving 4 bases unmatched. CDR1 is SQVTM, CDR2 ANQGSEA, per germline. Written as DNA, the CDR3 is TGCAGCGTCGACAGGGGGCTAAACGAGCAGTACTTC. Residues: CSVDRGLNEQYF.

This clonotype was detected a few times. The chain employs TRBV5-1 and TRBJ1-4; 11 nucleotides match TRBD1. In germline, CDR1 is SGHRS, CDR2 YFSETQ. The CDR3 runs 14 residues. J gave up 7 bases and V 5 bases, and 4 bases lay outside the gene matches. The CDR3 loop reads CASRAGTGGEKLFF. The DNA of the CDR3 is TGCGCCAGCAGAGCCGGGACAGGGGGTGAAAAACTGTTTTTT.

This clonotype came up many times. The chain recombines TRBV24-1 with TRBJ2-2; 8 bases fit TRBD1. The V gene end was trimmed by 0 bases and the J gene end by 4 bases; junction bases not matched to a gene: 3. The CDR3 loop spans 16 amino acids. Germline values: CDR1 KGHDR, CDR2 SFDVKD. The chain's CDR3 is CATSDLRTGSTGELFF. For the CDR3, the DNA is TGTGCCACCAGTGATTTGAGGACAGGGTCCACCGGGGAGCTGTTTTTT.

This chain joins TRBV9 and TRBJ2-3; 7 nucleotides agree with TRBD2. Germline trimming cut 4 bases from V and 4 bases from J; bases unmatched to any gene: 6. Germline CDR1 is SGDLS and CDR2 is YYNGEE. The CDR3 totals 14 residues. In nucleotides, the CDR3 is TGTGCCAGCAGCTCATATGGGGGGGCAGATACGCAGTATTTT. The encoded protein is CASSSYGGADTQYF.

There are many counts of this clonotype. The chain uses TRBV3-1 and TRBJ1-2; D perhaps matches TRBD1 (5 bases). The CDR3 consists of 15 residues. Trimming cost V 4 bases and J 3 bases, with 15 bases left between them. The germline gives CDR1 LGHDT, CDR2 YNNKEL (reference sequence). The CDR3 DNA is TGTGCCAGCAGCCCGTTGTTGACAGATGACTATGGCTACACCTTC. Its protein product is CASSPLLTDDYGYTF. Full variable domain (rest looked up from reference TRBV3-1 and TRBJ1-2): DTAVSQTPKYLVTQMGNDKSIKCEQNLGHDTMYWYKQDSKKFLKIMFSYNNKELIINETVPNRFSPKSPDKAHLNLHINSLELGDSAVYFCASSPLLTDDYGYTFGSGTRLTVV.

In its sample, this clonotype was seen many times. The V and J genes are TRBV7-3 and TRBJ2-5; tentatively, D is TRBD1 (6 bases). There are 13 residues in the CDR3. CDR1 and CDR2 (germline): SGHTA, FQGTGA. Between the trimmed V and J ends, which lost 5 bases and 5 bases, there was a span of 12 bases. The CDR3 protein is CASSPQGSETQYF. The CDR3 nucleotides read TGTGCCAGCAGCCCCCAGGGGTCGGAGACCCAGTACTTC.